Shown below are 5 T cell receptor beta chains from a single sample sequenced in a study of shared clonotypes between healthy human individuals. This table comes from immunoSEQ multiplex PCR, and its TCRdb copy is limited to in-frame clones, with some not included. The sample has about 2.1 million clones, roughly 95% seen once. Naive-designated CD8 cells lacked CD45RO, were positively enriched for CCR7, and omitted terminally differentiated effector memory CD45RA+ cells. The specimen sequenced was naive CD8+ T cells from PBMCs. The receptors were sampled from a young man in good health. Some clones in this sample may be carry-over from other donors' samples.

The V gene is TRBV11-3, the J gene TRBJ2-1; D unclear. Trimming removed 5 bases from V and 4 bases from J, with 12 bases in between. CDR1 and CDR2 from the germline V gene are SGHNT and YENEEA. CDR3 length: 14 amino acids. The CDR3 DNA reads as TGTGCCAGCAGCGACCGGAGAGCGTACAATGAGCAGTTCTTC. Encoded protein: CASSDRRAYNEQFF.

This sequence joins TRBV9 and TRBJ2-5; 7 bases align to TRBD2. CDR1 SGDLS and CDR2 YYNGEE come from the germline V gene. The CDR3 runs to 14 residues. With 3 bases clipped from V and 1 base from J, the junction kept 3 bases outside the gene matches. The CDR3 nucleotides read TGTGCCAGCAGCGGACTAGCTATCCAAGAGACCCAGTACTTC. It yields the protein CASSGLAIQETQYF.

The chain uses TRBV11-2 and TRBJ2-7; 9 bases match TRBD2. The length of the CDR3 is 15 residues. Trimming cost V 4 bases and J 1 base; bases outside gene matches: 5. Per germline, CDR1 SGHAT and CDR2 FQNNGV. CDR3 DNA sequence: TGTGCCAGCAGCTGGACTAGCGTAAGTTCCTACGAGCAGTACTTC. Translating gives CASSWTSVSSYEQYF.

V usage is TRBV15 and J usage is TRBJ2-1, with 8 bases fitting TRBD2. With 4 bases clipped from V and 1 base from J, the junction kept 6 bases outside the gene matches. The CDR3 loop spans 16 amino acids. CDR1 and CDR2 (germline): LNHNV, YYDKDF (reference sequence). The DNA of the CDR3 is TGTGCCACCAGCATCGCCGCGGGGGGATCCTACAATGAGCAGTTCTTC. This translates into CATSIAAGGSYNEQFF.

The chain couples TRBV9 to TRBJ1-3; 7 positions agree with TRBD1. V shed 3 bases and J 4 bases; nucleotides not matched to a gene: 10. The CDR3 runs 16 residues. Germline CDR1 is SGDLS and CDR2 is YYNGEE. The CDR3, as DNA: TGTGCCAGCAGCGAGCATGACACGACAGGGGGAAACACCATATATTTT. Its translation: CASSEHDTTGGNTIYF.